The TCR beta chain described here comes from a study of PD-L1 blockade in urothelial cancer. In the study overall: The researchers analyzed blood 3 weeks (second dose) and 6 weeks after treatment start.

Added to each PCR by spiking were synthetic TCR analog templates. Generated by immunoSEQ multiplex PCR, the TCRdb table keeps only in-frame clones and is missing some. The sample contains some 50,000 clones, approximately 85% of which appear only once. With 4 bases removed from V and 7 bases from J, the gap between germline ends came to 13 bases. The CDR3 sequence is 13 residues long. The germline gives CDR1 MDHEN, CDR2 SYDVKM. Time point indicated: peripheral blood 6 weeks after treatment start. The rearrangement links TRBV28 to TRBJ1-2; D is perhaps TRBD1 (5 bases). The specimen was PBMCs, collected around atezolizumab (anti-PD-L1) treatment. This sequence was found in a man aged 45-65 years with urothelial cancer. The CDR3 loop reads CASSYSRDGGYTF. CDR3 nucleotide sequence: TGTGCCAGCAGTTATAGCAGGGATGGTGGCTACACCTTC.